This T cell receptor beta chain was captured by sequencing in a study of cytomegalovirus exposure and HLA in healthy donors. General study findings and limits: There was a cluster of highly shared sequence variants that was likely a sequencing artifact. TCR beta chains associated with HLA were, in a later analysis, more clonally expanded than equally common others. Associated with cytomegalovirus, according to the listing, were 150 to 200 TCR beta chains.

Though nominally healthy at sampling, donors likely had unrecorded immune exposures. This clone was observed a handful of times. Its cognate antigen is unknown. Germline loops: CDR1 SEHNR, CDR2 FQNEAQ (reference sequence). The CDR3 runs to 15 residues. Trimming pared 2 bases from V and 1 base from J, leaving 11 bases between. It was with 60 Vbeta and 13 Jbeta primers that the PCR ran. Sequencing was performed with immunoSEQ multiplex PCR; in TCRdb, only in-frame clones are kept and a portion is missing. The profile covers some 130,000 clones, with 78% appearing a single time and about 1.5% taken by the ten largest.

The receptor was derived from a female donor in good health and CMV-seronegative. The specimen was PBMCs. V is TRBV7-9 and J is TRBJ2-5; D gene uncertain. This chain's CDR3 is CASSLQVQVQETQYF. The CDR3 nucleotides read TGTGCCAGCAGCTTACAGGTGCAGGTCCAAGAGACCCAGTACTTC. Based on the CDR3 plus reference TRBV7-9 and TRBJ2-5, the full variable domain is DTGVSQNPRHKITKRGQNVTFRCDPISEHNRLYWYRQTLGQGPEFLTYFQNEAQLEKSRLLSDRFSAERPKGSFSTLEIQRTEQGDSAMYLCASSLQVQVQETQYFGPGTRLLVL.